This T cell receptor (beta chain) was documented in a study of blood T cells in healthy people across ages (dated by TCRdb to about 2015). Regarding the study in general: Template switching captured roughly one uniquely barcoded TCR beta cDNA molecule per two T cells in model experiments. The donors were split into four age groups: young (average approximately 16 years), middle-aged (roughly 40), aged (roughly 68) and long-lived (about 82). Using deep sequencing normalized with unique cDNA molecular identifiers, the study measured how TCR beta repertoire diversity changes with age. To avoid experimental bias, donors of different ages were spread randomly across the sequencing lanes. For two donors (one aged 18 to 30 and one aged 80 or older), the study analyzed two additional independent replicas of 1 million unique cDNA reads from the same blood draw. The investigation overall reported the following: Because profiling used bulk unsorted PBMCs, naive and antigen-experienced compartments could not be compared conclusively. Estimates of total diversity based on one million sequenced T cells were regarded as lower bounds and as underestimates. Because the CMV infection status of the donors was unknown, age-related changes in expanded clonotypes may potentially have been confounded. Observed TCR beta diversity correlated strongly with the percentage of naive T cells measured by flow cytometry. Compared with the aged group, more naive CD4+ T cells, fewer expanded clones and increased TCR diversity were shown by the long-lived group, suggesting age selection. As age increased, observed TCR beta diversity per million T cells dropped in a roughly linear way, and a significant reduction was already evident by age around 41.

This clonotype was detected a few times. There is no known antigen for this receptor. Base-call qualities are not available, and no considerably larger clone is one nucleotide away. Preparation of the library involved 5' RACE. Sequencing used an Illumina HiSeq 2500. A second PCR of about 7 to 12 cycles was run with a J-beta primer mix and a sample-barcoded 5' primer. A template-switch 5' adaptor carrying 12 random nucleotides introduced a unique molecular identifier onto each TCR beta cDNA molecule. Each sample yielded at least 3 million CDR3-containing paired-end reads. First-strand cDNA synthesis was performed from all RNA using the Mint cDNA synthesis kit, with priming by a TRBC-specific oligonucleotide. Following uracil-DNA glycosylase treatment, a first 18-cycle PCR with universal primers M1SS and BC2_uni_R was performed on all cDNA. On the authors' methods: Each sample was normalized by randomly selecting 1 million high-quality reads, each carrying a distinct molecular identifier. Instead of being binned into consensus sequences, reads with shared molecular identifiers were discarded. MiTCR, run with a Q25 quality threshold and the strictest error-elimination algorithm, handled CDR3 identification, clonotype clustering and error correction. A nonparametric unseen species model using Euler transformation provided a lower-bound estimate of total TCR beta diversity. The public reads were run again by TCRdb, first through fastp at Q25 and then through MiXCR, and only productive beta chains were kept. Every entry covers one CDR3 protein and lists the most common genes and DNA from its rows. These V and J calls derive from TCRdb rather than the authors' analysis. Across this sample there are hundreds of thousands of distinct CDR3 sequences, with approximately 44% seen only once. Around 21% of the sample goes to the ten largest clones.

Systemically healthy Caucasian individuals from Russia, 35 to 50 in total and aged about 6 to 100 years, were included as donors. Each donor gave around 9.9 milliliters of peripheral blood, collected into EDTA-treated Vacutainer tubes. Ficoll-Paque density-gradient centrifugation was used to isolate PBMCs, with at least 7 million per sample. Total RNA was extracted from PBMCs with Trizol reagent, with at least 6 micrograms obtained per sample. For every donor, flow cytometry on a PBMC aliquot measured the percentage of naive CD45RAhigh/CD27high T cells. For this chain, trimming is 6 bases at the V end and 7 bases at the J end, and the number of junction bases without a gene match is 7. CDR3 length: 12 amino acids, cysteine to phenylalanine. Only the CDR3 region is kept as DNA, spanning 36 bases read in frame from base 1. The germline V gene (reference sequence) yields DFQATT for CDR1 and SNEGSKA for CDR2.

The source is a man aged 60 to 69 in good health. The chain employs TRBV20-1 and TRBJ2-3, with 7 central nucleotides matching TRBD1. Sequenced material: blood. The CDR3 region: CSADNRGYTQYF. The bases read TGCAGTGCAGACAACAGGGGCTATACGCAGTATTTT.